One sample yielded the 17 T cell receptor beta chains listed below, sequenced in a study of OX40 agonist ivuxolimab in advanced cancers. Clones were read by immunoSEQ multiplex PCR, and TCRdb kept only the in-frame ones, dropping some. Of roughly 60,000 clones in the sample, approximately 81% are singletons; the top ten hold 1.9%. The material was CD4+ or CD8+ T cells sorted from blood, obtained in a trial of the OX40 agonist ivuxolimab. These receptors all come from an adult with an advanced solid tumor such as melanoma, head and neck, liver or kidney cancer.

The chain joins TRBV18 to TRBJ2-3; weak D call: TRBD2 (6 bases). Trimming removed 3 bases at V and 0 bases at J, with 19 bases between. Germline V gene sequence: CDR1 KGHSH, CDR2 LQKENI. CDR3 length: 18 residues. CDR3 sequence: CASSPIAEPAFSTDTQYF. In DNA, the CDR3 is TGTGCCAGCTCACCGATAGCGGAGCCGGCGTTTAGCACAGATACGCAGTATTTT.

The J gene is TRBJ2-1, the V gene TRBV7-3; 9 bases match TRBD2. Trimming took 5 bases from V and 2 from J; bases not matched to a gene: 4. Germline loops: CDR1 SGHTA, CDR2 FQGTGA. The CDR3 extends over 15 amino acids. DNA for the CDR3: TGTGCCAGCAGCCCCAGGACTAGCGCCTACAATGAGCAGTTCTTC. Translating it yields CASSPRTSAYNEQFF.

This chain joins TRBV9 and TRBJ2-7, with a tentative D call TRBD2 (6 bases). Trimming shortened V by 4 bases and J by 2 bases, and 16 bases separated the two germline ends. The CDR3 is 15 amino acids. Germline values: CDR1 SGDLS, CDR2 YYNGEE. CDR3 loop: CASSPTGTLPYEQYF. The CDR3 DNA reads as TGTGCCAGCAGCCCCACCGGGACTCTCCCCTACGAGCAGTACTTC.

This clone came up once. CDR3 region: CASSSNGGTNTEAFF. CDR3 nucleotide sequence: TGTGCCAGCAGCTCAAACGGGGGCACGAACACTGAAGCTTTCTTT. The chain uses TRBV7-3 and TRBJ1-1; the D gene is possibly TRBD1 (6 bases). Trimming left V 4 bases short and J 1 base short, with 13 bases between. In germline, CDR1 is SGHTA, CDR2 FQGTGA. This CDR3 region has 15 residues.

The gene calls are TRBV7-9 and TRBJ2-1, with D hard to call. The V and J ends lost 5 bases and 0 bases respectively, with 11 bases between them. The CDR3 has 15 residues. Germline lookup yields CDR1 SEHNR and CDR2 FQNEAQ (reference sequence). The CDR3 is CASSVSSSSYNEQFF. The DNA for the CDR3 is TGTGCCAGCAGCGTTAGCAGTAGCTCCTACAATGAGCAGTTCTTC.

The chain is built from TRBV6-1 and TRBJ2-7; D perhaps matches TRBD2 (5 bases). Trimming shortened V by 8 bases and J by 4 bases, and 15 bases separated the two germline ends. CDR3 length: 13 residues. Germline CDR1 and CDR2: MNHNS and SASEGT. DNA for the CDR3: TGTGCCAGCCGACGGAGTCCGGGATACGAGCAGTACTTC. It translates to CASRRSPGYEQYF.

This chain joins TRBV19 and TRBJ2-2; 7 nucleotides agree with TRBD2. Germline CDR1 reads LNHDA; CDR2 reads SQIVND (reference sequence). V dropped 8 bases and J dropped 3; count of bases not matched to a gene: 6. The length of the CDR3 is 14 residues. The CDR3 sequence: CASRDYPDTGELFF. CDR3 nucleotide sequence: TGTGCCAGTCGGGACTACCCGGACACCGGGGAGCTGTTTTTT.

The chain joins TRBV18 to TRBJ2-1; D is uncertain. The ends were cut back, 0 bases at V and 1 base at J, with 7 bases in the middle. CDR1 and CDR2 (germline): KGHSH, LQKENI. CDR3 length equals 15 residues. CDR3 in amino acids: CASSPPQKSYNEQFF. In DNA, the CDR3 is TGTGCCAGCTCACCACCCCAGAAGTCCTACAATGAGCAGTTCTTC.

The chain combines TRBV7-9 with TRBJ2-1, with 7 bases matching TRBD2. This CDR3 comprises 14 residues. Trimming at V came to 2 bases and at J to 7 bases, leaving 5 bases not matched to a gene. From germline, CDR1 is SEHNR and CDR2 FQNEAQ (reference sequence). The CDR3 here is CASSLRGGSNEQFF. CDR3 bases: TGTGCCAGCAGCTTACGGGGCGGGAGTAATGAGCAGTTCTTC.

The chain links TRBV4-1 to TRBJ2-1; 8 bases are shared with TRBD2. Germline V CDR1 and CDR2: MGHRA, YSYEKL. V lost 4 bases to trimming and J lost 2 bases; unmatched junction nucleotides: 4. The length of the CDR3 is 15 residues. CDR3 sequence reads: CASSLGLDTYNEQFF. Here the CDR3 DNA reads TGCGCCAGCAGCCTGGGACTAGATACCTACAATGAGCAGTTCTTC.

V and J are TRBV20-1 and TRBJ2-7, with D tentatively TRBD1 (6 bases). Trimming cost V 6 bases and J 8 bases, with 14 bases left between them. Looked up from germline, CDR1 is DFQATT and CDR2 is SNEGSKA (reference sequence). The CDR3 extends over 11 amino acids. The CDR3 spells CSAQDSSQQYV. CDR3 DNA sequence: TGCAGTGCCCAGGACAGCTCTCAGCAGTACGTC.

This chain joins TRBV27 and TRBJ1-1; possibly TRBD1 for D (6 bases). This CDR3 is built from 16 residues. V was shortened by 5 bases and J by 1 base, with 17 bases between the two germline ends. Germline V gene lookup returns CDR1 MNHEY and CDR2 SMNVEV (reference sequence). CDR3 region: CASSPTWGQGNTEAFF. CDR3 sequence (DNA): TGTGCCAGCAGTCCAACTTGGGGGCAGGGGAACACTGAAGCTTTCTTT.

The chain couples TRBV30 to TRBJ1-2, with a weak D call TRBD1 (6 bases). The V gene lost 3 bases and the J gene lost 8 bases, with 16 bases spanning the gap. Germline V gives CDR1 GTSNPN, CDR2 SVGIG (reference sequence). This CDR3 has 13 amino acids. The CDR3 spells CAWSRDRPRGYTF. CDR3 nucleotides: TGTGCCTGGAGCCGAGACAGGCCGCGAGGCTACACCTTC. Full variable domain (outside the CDR3, taken from reference TRBV30 and TRBJ1-2): SQTIHQWPATLVQPVGSPLSLECTVEGTSNPNLYWYRQAAGRGLQLLFYSVGIGQISSEVPQNLSASRPQDRQFILSSKKLLLSDSGFYLCAWSRDRPRGYTFGSGTRLTVV.

This sequence joins TRBV4-2 and TRBJ2-5; D is ambiguous. Germline V gene sequence: CDR1 LGHNA, CDR2 YNFKEQ. Trimming took off 0 bases at V and 0 bases at J, with 8 bases between the two ends. The CDR3 sequence is 15 residues long. The CDR3 sequence: CASSQDDSYQETQYF. CDR3 nucleotides: TGTGCCAGCAGCCAAGATGATAGCTACCAAGAGACCCAGTACTTC.

The chain recombines TRBV6-6 with TRBJ1-1, with TRBD1 matching over 10 bases. Unmatched junction bases numbered 8, after V lost 4 bases and J lost 3 bases. CDR1 MNHNY and CDR2 SVGAGI come from the germline V gene (reference sequence). The CDR3 sequence is 16 residues long. The CDR3 DNA is TGTGCCAGCAGTTTGAGGGACAGGGGTTACGACACTGAAGCTTTCTTT. Amino acid sequence: CASSLRDRGYDTEAFF.

V usage is TRBV5-6 and J usage is TRBJ2-1, with a possible D match to TRBD2 (5 bases). Deletions cut 0 bases from V and 4 bases from J, with 14 bases between. The CDR3 is made up of 16 amino acids. The germline gives CDR1 SGHDT, CDR2 YYEEEE. CDR3 nucleotide sequence: TGTGCCAGCAGCTTGGCGAGGCTAGCCCCTTACAATGAGCAGTTCTTC. Residues: CASSLARLAPYNEQFF.

V is TRBV1 and J is TRBJ2-3. TRBV1 is marked as a pseudogene. The CDR3 runs 15 residues. CDR3 DNA: TGCACCAGCAGCCAATGTTTTGCTTTCACAGATACGCAGTATTTT. Its protein product is CTSSQCFAFTDTQYF.